Following are 20 T cell receptor beta chains from one sample sequenced in a study of PD-L1 blockade in urothelial cancer. Data came from immunoSEQ multiplex PCR; TCRdb stores just in-frame clones and leaves some out. This sample yields about 51,000 clones, of which 86% are seen a single time; approximately 23% belongs to the top ten. Specified time point: pretreatment peripheral blood. The sample consisted of PBMCs, taken around atezolizumab (anti-PD-L1) treatment. The receptors were gathered from a man aged 60 to 75 with urothelial cancer.

V usage is TRBV6-5 and J usage is TRBJ2-1; 10 nucleotides agree with TRBD2. The trim removed 7 bases at V and 7 bases at J, leaving 10 bases unmatched. CDR1 MNHEY and CDR2 SVGAGI come from the germline V gene. This CDR3 is built from 15 residues. The CDR3 sequence: CASTAGGSGRNEQFF. The CDR3 nucleotides are TGTGCCAGCACCGCGGGGGGTAGCGGGAGGAATGAGCAGTTCTTC.

The chain joins TRBV30 to TRBJ1-5; D not certain. V was clipped by 5 bases and J by 11 bases, with 28 bases between them. The length of the CDR3 is 16 residues. Germline V gives CDR1 GTSNPN, CDR2 SVGIG (reference sequence). CDR3: CAWSTGLLPSILSQHF. CDR3 DNA sequence: TGTGCCTGGTCAACCGGACTGTTGCCTTCTATTTTGTCCCAGCATTTT.

The gene calls are TRBV6-5 and TRBJ2-7; D is ambiguous. The CDR3 covers 14 residues. The V gene lost 5 bases and the J gene lost 2 bases, with 13 bases spanning the gap. Germline V gene data show CDR1 as MNHEY and CDR2 as SVGAGI. CDR3 residues: CASSKFYSTYEQYF. The CDR3 bases are TGTGCCAGCAGTAAGTTCTACAGCACCTACGAGCAGTACTTC.

This clone was recorded a few times. The chain carries TRBV9 and TRBJ1-5; D is unclear. The CDR3 contains 14 residues. V gave up 8 bases and J gave up 5 bases, with 17 bases separating them. Germline-derived CDR1 and CDR2 are SGDLS and YYNGEE. The CDR3 loop is CARTVNKRDQPQHF. The DNA for the CDR3 is TGTGCCAGGACCGTAAATAAAAGAGATCAGCCCCAGCATTTT.

V and J are TRBV2 and TRBJ1-1; D gene uncertain. This CDR3 contains 14 residues. From germline, CDR1 is SNHLY and CDR2 FYNNEI. V dropped 5 bases and J dropped 1 base, with 11 bases sitting between them. The CDR3 coding sequence is TGTGCCAGCAGTTGGGCCAGCCAGAACACTGAAGCTTTCTTT. As protein: CASSWASQNTEAFF. Full variable domain (missing parts from reference TRBV2 and TRBJ1-1): EPEVTQTPSHQVTQMGQEVILRCVPISNHLYFYWYRQILGQKVEFLVSFYNNEISEKSEIFDDQFSVERPDGSNFTLKIRSTKLEDSAMYFCASSWASQNTEAFFGQGTRLTVV.

With regard to this clone: The junction and the germline gene differ at one end; a read error may be behind it. This chain links TRBV7-7 with TRBJ2-5; tentative D call: TRBD2 (7 bases). This CDR3 has 13 amino acids. Germline lookup yields CDR1 SSHAT and CDR2 FNYEAQ (reference sequence). The CDR3 loop reads CASSARGAETQYF. DNA of the CDR3: TGTGCTAGCAGCGCACGGGGGGCCGAGACCCAGTACTTC.

The V gene is TRBV6-1, the J gene TRBJ2-7; 7 bases fit TRBD1. There are 14 residues in the CDR3. CDR1 is MNHNS, CDR2 SASEGT, per germline. J lost 3 bases, V lost 1 base, and 3 bases had no gene match. CDR3 sequence reads: CASSEGQGGYEQYF. Here the CDR3 DNA reads TGTGCCAGCAGTGAAGGACAGGGTGGCTACGAGCAGTACTTC.

This chain connects TRBV5-1 to TRBJ2-1; 10 bases fit TRBD2. CDR3 length equals 17 residues. Trimming at V came to 0 bases and at J to 6 bases, leaving 9 bases not matched to a gene. In germline, CDR1 is SGHRS, CDR2 YFSETQ. The CDR3 protein is CASSLAASGSGGNEQFF. CDR3 DNA sequence: TGCGCCAGCAGCTTGGCGGCTAGCGGGAGCGGGGGCAATGAGCAGTTCTTC.

This clone was observed a handful of times. This CDR3 reads CASSLRLGELFF. In DNA, the CDR3 is TGTGCCAGTAGTCTACGTCTCGGGGAGCTGTTTTTT. The V call is TRBV19, the J call TRBJ2-2, with D unclear. With 5 bases removed from V and 7 bases from J, the gap between germline ends came to 8 bases. Germline loops: CDR1 LNHDA, CDR2 SQIVND (reference sequence). The CDR3 covers 12 residues.

The chain is built from TRBV2 and TRBJ2-1, with a possible D match to TRBD2 (6 bases). Germline CDR1 and CDR2: SNHLY and FYNNEI. The CDR3 extends over 14 amino acids. Trimming stripped 6 bases from V and 3 bases from J, with 12 bases between. CDR3 amino acids: CASSPEAGYNEQFF. The CDR3 bases are TGTGCCAGCAGCCCGGAAGCGGGCTACAATGAGCAGTTCTTC.

The gene calls are TRBV5-4 and TRBJ1-2; a possible D gene is TRBD1 (6 bases). Germline assignment: CDR1 SGHNT and CDR2 YYREEE (reference sequence). V was trimmed by 4 bases and J by 6 bases, leaving 22 bases between them. This CDR3 has 16 residues. CDR3 region: CASSKQLRTESHGYTF. The CDR3 nucleotides are TGTGCCAGCAGCAAACAGCTCCGGACAGAGTCCCATGGCTACACCTTC.

The V and J genes are TRBV11-2 and TRBJ1-2; weak D call: TRBD1 (5 bases). V was cut by 1 base and J by 4 bases, with 19 bases left in between. CDR1 SGHAT and CDR2 FQNNGV come from the germline V gene. This CDR3 comprises 17 residues. For the CDR3, the DNA is TGTGCCAGCAGCTTAGGTCCGTCAAGGGGTCCCGGCTATGGCTACACCTTC. This encodes CASSLGPSRGPGYGYTF.

This clone was detected a few times. The chain uses TRBV19 and TRBJ1-3; the D gene is possibly TRBD1 (6 bases). The germline V and J ends were trimmed by 4 bases and 2 bases, with 9 bases remaining between them. Germline values: CDR1 LNHDA, CDR2 SQIVND (reference sequence). This CDR3 has 14 amino acids. The CDR3 DNA is TGTGCCAGTAGTAGGGGGGGGCCTGGAAACACCATATATTTT. This codes for CASSRGGPGNTIYF.

The gene calls are TRBV6-1 and TRBJ2-7, with 7 bases lining up with TRBD1. The germline V gene has CDR1 MNHNS and CDR2 SASEGT. This CDR3 is 14 amino acids long. The V segment lost 5 bases and the J segment 2 bases; nucleotides outside the gene matches: 6. This chain's CDR3 is CASSIDQGAYEQYF. The DNA for the CDR3 is TGTGCCAGCAGTATCGACCAGGGGGCCTACGAGCAGTACTTC.

J is TRBJ1-3 and V is TRBV14; tentative D call: TRBD1 (6 bases). This CDR3 region has 17 residues. The germline V gene encodes CDR1 SGHDN and CDR2 FVKESK. V was clipped by 4 bases and J by 2 bases, with 18 bases between them. Written as DNA, the CDR3 is TGTGCCAGCAGCCGGGGACTAACAGGGAAGGCTGGAAACACCATATATTTT. Amino acid sequence: CASSRGLTGKAGNTIYF.

This clone appeared a few times. V is TRBV6-1 and J is TRBJ2-7; 7 positions match TRBD1. Trimming cost V 4 bases and J 3 bases; bases outside gene matches: 6. Per the germline V gene, CDR1 is MNHNS and CDR2 is SASEGT. The CDR3 loop spans 14 amino acids. For the CDR3, the DNA is TGTGCCAGCAGTGGGGCGGACAGGATCTACGAGCAGTACTTC. It translates to CASSGADRIYEQYF.

In this sample, this clone turned up once. The chain has TRBV9 and TRBJ2-7; 8 bases are a match to TRBD1. Germline trimming cut 4 bases from V and 3 bases from J; bases unmatched to any gene: 6. This CDR3 has 14 residues. Germline V gene lookup returns CDR1 SGDLS and CDR2 YYNGEE. DNA for the CDR3: TGTGCCAGCAGCCCACTCGGACAGGGCTACGAGCAGTACTTC. It is translated as CASSPLGQGYEQYF.

On this clone itself: One base away lies a much larger clone, so this may be a sequencing read error. This chain links TRBV5-2 with TRBJ2-7; whether TRBD1, the table's D call, matches the DNA was not checked. TRBV5-2 is flagged as a pseudogene. The CDR3 contains 13 residues. CDR3 loop: CASSQDSSYEQYF. CDR3 sequence (DNA): TGTGCCAGCAGCCAGGACAGTTCCTACGAGCAGTACTTC.

CDR3 protein: CASSPSDRDGYTF. The CDR3 DNA sequence: TGTGCCAGCAGCCCCTCGGACAGGGACGGCTACACCTTC. The chain has TRBV21-1 and TRBJ1-2; the DNA was not used to check the table's D call, TRBD1. TRBV21-1 is a documented pseudogene. The CDR3 extends over 13 amino acids.

The V and J genes are TRBV5-1 and TRBJ2-3; D is ambiguous. Trimming removed 0 bases from V and 2 bases from J, with 7 bases in between. Germline assignment: CDR1 SGHRS and CDR2 YFSETQ. This CDR3 spans 14 amino acids. CDR3 in amino acids: CASSLVWATDTQYF. The CDR3 region has the DNA TGCGCCAGCAGCTTGGTCTGGGCCACAGATACGCAGTATTTT.